This T cell receptor (beta chain) was captured by sequencing in a study of T-cell memory formation after mild COVID-19. Study-wide background: TCR clusters showed largely donor specificity.

V was clipped by 4 bases and J by 0 bases, with 9 bases between them. Germline V lookup: CDR1 SGHRS, CDR2 YFSETQ. CDR3 length equals 14 residues. Study conclusions and caveats: A subset of responding clones appeared in pre-infection memory, suggesting cross-reactive memory joined.

A word on this clonotype: Its cognate antigen is unknown.

With constant-segment primers, 5'RACE yielded cDNA libraries of TCR alpha and TCR beta that carried sample barcodes and UMIs. TCRdb reprocessed the 5' RACE reads with MiXCR, giving one entry per CDR3 protein. This sample has some 120,000 distinct CDR3 sequences, with more than 15% found just once. V is TRBV5-1 and J is TRBJ2-3, with D hard to call. Sample: PBMCs or a T cell subset sorted from them (not recorded which). This TCR was sampled from a man aged 18 to 35 who had mild COVID-19 (a few samples of this study predate the infection). Cell type and time point are not known. The CDR3 is CASSTDGSTDTQYF. The CDR3 region has the DNA TGCGCCAGCAGCACTGACGGAAGCACAGATACGCAGTATTTT.